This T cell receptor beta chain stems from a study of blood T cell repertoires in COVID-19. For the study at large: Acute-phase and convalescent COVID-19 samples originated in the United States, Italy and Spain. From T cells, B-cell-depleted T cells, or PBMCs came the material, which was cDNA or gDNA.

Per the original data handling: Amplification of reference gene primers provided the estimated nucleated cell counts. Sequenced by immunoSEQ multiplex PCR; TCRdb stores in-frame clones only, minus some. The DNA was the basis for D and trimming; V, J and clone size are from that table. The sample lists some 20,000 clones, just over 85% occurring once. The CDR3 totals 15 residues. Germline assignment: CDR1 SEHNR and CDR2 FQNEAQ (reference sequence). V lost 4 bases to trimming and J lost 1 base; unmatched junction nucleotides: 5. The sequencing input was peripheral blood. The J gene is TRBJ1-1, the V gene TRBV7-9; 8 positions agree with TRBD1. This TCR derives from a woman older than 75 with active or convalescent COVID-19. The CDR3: CASSSRQGKNTEAFF. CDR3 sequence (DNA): TGTGCCAGCAGCTCGAGACAGGGGAAGAACACTGAAGCTTTCTTT.